One sample yielded the 13 T cell receptor beta chains listed below, sequenced in a study of beta chain features in type 1 diabetes. Whole-study results and caveats: TCRB CDR3s were moderately but significantly shorter in Type 1 diabetes patients in all four CD4+ subsets.

These TCRs' antigens remain unknown. The investigators reverse transcribed all of the isolated RNA, so they sequenced expressed TCRB transcripts. Method: immunoSEQ multiplex PCR; TCRdb's copy keeps in-frame clones and lacks some. The sample yields 600,000 to 700,000 clones, 9.5% to 15% seen once. The specimen sequenced was naive CD4+ T cells from blood. These receptors were taken from a man aged 25 to 40 with type 1 diabetes.

The chain recombines TRBV2 with TRBJ2-3; D is ambiguous. From germline, CDR1 is SNHLY and CDR2 FYNNEI. The CDR3 sequence is 12 residues long. Trimming cost V 4 bases and J 4 bases, with 6 bases left between them. This CDR3 is CASSVRADTQYF. Written as DNA, the CDR3 is TGTGCCAGCAGTGTTCGAGCAGATACGCAGTATTTT.

J is TRBJ1-5 and V is TRBV18; a weak D match, TRBD1 (6 bases). The CDR3 consists of 15 residues. V was cut by 4 bases and J by 2 bases, with 12 bases left in between. Germline assignment: CDR1 KGHSH and CDR2 LQKENI. The CDR3 sequence: CASSQGTGRNQPQHF. The CDR3 DNA is TGTGCCAGCTCACAGGGTACAGGGCGCAATCAGCCCCAGCATTTT. Combining the CDR3 with reference TRBV18 and TRBJ1-5 gives the whole variable domain NAGVMQNPRHLVRRRGQEARLRCSPMKGHSHVYWYRQLPEEGLKFMVYLQKENIIDESGMPKERFSAEFPKEGPSILRIQQVVRGDSAAYFCASSQGTGRNQPQHFGDGTRLSIL.

As regards this clone: Other DNA sequences within the sample encode an identical CDR3. The genes are TRBV5-1 and TRBJ2-7; 7 bases are a match to TRBD1. There are 14 residues in the CDR3. Germline CDR1 reads SGHRS; CDR2 reads YFSETQ. V gave up 0 bases and J gave up 3 bases; unmatched junction bases: 3. The CDR3 protein is CASSLDRTGYEQYF. In nucleotides, the CDR3 is TGCGCCAGCAGCTTGGACCGGACAGGCTACGAGCAGTACTTC.

In its sample, this clone was seen a few times. The chain carries TRBV29-1 and TRBJ2-3; D may be TRBD2 (7 bases). CDR1 and CDR2 (germline): SQVTM, ANQGSEA. This CDR3 is built from 14 residues. The V gene lost 4 bases and the J gene lost 5 bases, with 16 bases spanning the gap. For the CDR3, the DNA is TGCAGCGTTGTAGTGGGGGGGCGTAAAGATACGCAGTATTTT. Translating it yields CSVVVGGRKDTQYF.

The CDR3 reads CASSRSSGAPDEQYF. CDR3 sequence (DNA): TGTGCCAGCTCACGATCTAGCGGGGCGCCTGACGAGCAGTACTTC. The chain joins TRBV18 to TRBJ2-7; 9 bases agree with TRBD2. The V and J ends lost 4 bases and 5 bases, in that order; junction bases with no gene match: 9. The CDR3 is made up of 15 amino acids. Germline lookup yields CDR1 KGHSH and CDR2 LQKENI. Supplemented by reference TRBV18 and TRBJ2-7, the full variable domain reads NAGVMQNPRHLVRRRGQEARLRCSPMKGHSHVYWYRQLPEEGLKFMVYLQKENIIDESGMPKERFSAEFPKEGPSILRIQQVVRGDSAAYFCASSRSSGAPDEQYFGPGTRLTVT.

The V gene is TRBV6-1, the J gene TRBJ1-2; 8 positions match TRBD1. This CDR3 has 13 residues. V shed 3 bases, J shed 8 bases, and the junction held 5 bases outside the gene matches. Germline V gene sequence: CDR1 MNHNS, CDR2 SASEGT. The CDR3, as DNA: TGTGCCAGCAGTGAGCCGACAGGGGTCGGCTACACCTTC. This sequence encodes CASSEPTGVGYTF.

This clone occurred a few times. CDR3 bases: TGTGCCAGCAGCCAAGCAAACACCGTCTCTGGGGCCAACGTCCTGACTTTC. Its translation is CASSQANTVSGANVLTF. The V and J genes are TRBV4-2 and TRBJ2-6; D unclear. This CDR3 is 17 amino acids long. Germline V gene lookup returns CDR1 LGHNA and CDR2 YNFKEQ. V was pared by 1 base and J by 0 bases, with 10 bases between.

This clone was found a few times. V and J are TRBV29-1 and TRBJ1-2; D not resolved. V lost 5 bases and J lost 4, with 14 bases in between. The CDR3 loop spans 13 amino acids. Germline lookup yields CDR1 SQVTM and CDR2 ANQGSEA. CDR3 amino acids: CSVLLQEGYGYTF. In DNA form, the CDR3 reads TGCAGCGTTCTCCTGCAGGAGGGCTATGGCTACACCTTC.

The chain has TRBV19 and TRBJ1-2; D is perhaps TRBD1 (5 bases). CDR3 length equals 12 residues. V lost 7 bases and J lost 5, with 11 bases in between. The germline V gene encodes CDR1 LNHDA and CDR2 SQIVND (reference sequence). CDR3 nucleotide sequence: TGTGCCAGTACCTCGACAGATTATGGCTACACCTTC. It yields the protein CASTSTDYGYTF.

V usage is TRBV7-6 and J usage is TRBJ1-4; a possible D gene is TRBD1 (5 bases). The V end was cut by 1 base, the J end by 0 bases, with 9 bases between. This CDR3 contains 16 residues. Germline V gives CDR1 SGHVS, CDR2 FNYEAQ. This CDR3 reads CASSLEGPATNEKLFF. In DNA, the CDR3 is TGTGCCAGCAGCTTAGAGGGACCGGCAACTAATGAAAAACTGTTTTTT.

The V and J genes are TRBV6-5 and TRBJ1-2; 9 nucleotides align to TRBD1. The germline CDR1 and CDR2 sequences are MNHEY and SVGAGI. The CDR3 runs 16 residues. Unmatched junction bases numbered 8, after V lost 0 bases and J lost 6 bases. CDR3 sequence (DNA): TGTGCCAGCAGTTACTCCCCAACCGGGACAGGGAATGGCTACACCTTC. This sequence encodes CASSYSPTGTGNGYTF.

This clone was detected only a few times. The chain recombines TRBV29-1 with TRBJ2-5, with 10 bases identical to TRBD1. This CDR3 has 14 residues. Germline V gives CDR1 SQVTM, CDR2 ANQGSEA. V lost 4 bases, J lost 4 bases, and 6 bases stayed unmatched. The CDR3 sequence is CSVAGQGIGETQYF. The CDR3 DNA reads as TGCAGCGTTGCGGGACAGGGGATAGGAGAGACCCAGTACTTC.

J is TRBJ1-2 and V is TRBV10-3; D gene unclear. V lost 3 bases and J lost 6, with 2 bases in between. Germline CDR1 and CDR2: ENHRY and SYGVKD. There are 10 residues in the CDR3. CDR3 nucleotide sequence: TGTGCCATCAGTGACGATGGCTACACCTTC. Amino acids: CAISDDGYTF.